This T cell receptor (beta chain) was found in a study of shared clonotypes between healthy human individuals. Whole-study context: The study used three CD4 naive, three CD4 memory, two CD8 naive and one CD8 memory plate per donor.

To note about this clone: The antigen remains undetermined.

Every contributor of samples was a Caucasian grown-up residing in Nashville, Tennessee. Only in-frame clones appear in the TCRdb table, and some are missing; sequencing was by immunoSEQ multiplex PCR. The sample includes roughly 2.5 million clones, just over 90% of them seen just once. Findings and limits, study-wide: Non-shared clonotypes had lower generation probabilities than clonotypes shared by all four sorted-subset donors. Roughly 5% was the fraction of naive CD4 clonotypes found shared across several donors.

Germline-derived CDR1 and CDR2 are KGHSH and LQKENI. This CDR3 has 13 amino acids. Trimming cost V 0 bases and J 6 bases, with 9 bases left between them. This receptor was identified in a man aged 18 to 30 in good health. The sample taken for sequencing was naive CD4+ T cells sorted from blood. As to subset: CD45RA+ positively selected. V is TRBV18 and J is TRBJ2-7; D is unresolved. The DNA of the CDR3 is TGTGCCAGCTCACCACCGTTGATCGGCGAGCAGTACTTC. It yields the protein CASSPPLIGEQYF. Filled out from reference TRBV18 and TRBJ2-7, the complete variable domain reads NAGVMQNPRHLVRRRGQEARLRCSPMKGHSHVYWYRQLPEEGLKFMVYLQKENIIDESGMPKERFSAEFPKEGPSILRIQQVVRGDSAAYFCASSPPLIGEQYFGPGTRLTVT.